The 13 T cell receptor beta chains reported below all come from one sample, sequenced in a study of blood T cells in healthy people across ages. Combining a sample-barcoded 5' primer with a J-beta primer mix, a second PCR ran for roughly 7 to 12 cycles. Using its own MiXCR run on the 5' RACE reads, TCRdb lists one record per CDR3 protein. The sample consists of about 970,000 distinct CDR3 sequences, roughly half of them appearing once. Sequencing input: blood. The source of these receptors is a woman aged 55-75 years in good health.

The chain is built from TRBV28 and TRBJ1-5; D uncertain. The germline V gene has CDR1 MDHEN and CDR2 SYDVKM. The CDR3 is made up of 15 amino acids. Trimming cost V 3 bases and J 5 bases, with 14 bases left between them. CDR3 DNA sequence: TGTGCCAGCAGTTTGAAGACTGCGGATCATCAGCCCCAGCATTTT. The encoded protein is CASSLKTADHQPQHF.

The chain carries TRBV25-1 and TRBJ2-1; 10 positions match TRBD2. This CDR3 region has 16 residues. The V gene's germline CDR1 is MGHDK and CDR2 SYGVNS. V lost 2 bases and J lost 4; bases outside the gene matches: 5. The CDR3 DNA follows: TGTGCCAGCAGTGAAGCTTCGGGACTAGCGTACAATGAGCAGTTCTTC. This translates into CASSEASGLAYNEQFF.

The V and J genes are TRBV29-1 and TRBJ2-4; the match to TRBD1 covers 7 bases. The CDR3 is 13 amino acids. The ends lost 8 bases at V and 13 bases at J; junction bases unmatched: 17. In germline, CDR1 is SQVTM, CDR2 ANQGSEA. The CDR3 reads CSSKGAYYNEQYF. The DNA of the CDR3 is TGCAGCTCAAAGGGGGCCTACTACAATGAGCAGTACTTC.

The chain joins TRBV4-1 to TRBJ2-5; possibly TRBD1 for D (7 bases). V was shortened by 1 base and J by 4 bases, with 13 bases between the two germline ends. This CDR3 has 15 amino acids. CDR1 and CDR2 (germline): MGHRA, YSYEKL. The CDR3 loop reads CASSQGSGGRETQYF. DNA of the CDR3: TGCGCCAGCAGCCAAGGGTCAGGGGGGAGAGAGACCCAGTACTTC.

This chain uses TRBV5-1 with TRBJ2-1, with 13 bases that match TRBD2. J lost 6 bases, V lost 5 bases, and 2 bases had no gene match. The CDR3 is 14 residues long. From germline, CDR1 is SGHRS and CDR2 YFSETQ. DNA of the CDR3: TGCGCCAGCAGAACTAGCGGGAGGGTCAATGAGCAGTTCTTC. This codes for CASRTSGRVNEQFF.

This clonotype was seen just once. This chain joins TRBV6-2 or TRBV6-3 and TRBJ2-3; 8 nucleotides align to TRBD2. The CDR3 runs to 15 residues. Germline V gene sequence: CDR1 MNHEY, CDR2 SVGEGT. Trimming took 6 bases from V and 2 from J; bases not matched to a gene: 7. CDR3 DNA: TGTGCCAGCAGCTCACTAGCGGAAGTCACAGATACGCAGTATTTT. Protein product: CASSSLAEVTDTQYF.

This clonotype showed up just a few times. The chain employs TRBV12-3 or TRBV12-4 and TRBJ2-4; D gene unclear. The V gene lost 3 bases and the J gene lost 2 bases, with 5 bases spanning the gap. The CDR3 runs to 13 residues. CDR3 sequence: CASSFGTKNIQYF. CDR3 coding DNA: TGTGCCAGCAGTTTTGGGACCAAAAACATTCAGTACTTC.

This chain connects TRBV13 to TRBJ2-7; D perhaps matches TRBD1 (6 bases). The CDR3 has 15 residues. V was clipped by 5 bases and J by 3 bases, with 17 bases between them. CDR1 and CDR2 from the germline V gene are PRHDT and FYEKMQ (reference sequence). In nucleotides, the CDR3 is TGTGCCAGCAGCACCCGGGACAACCTAGACTACGAGCAGTACTTC. This sequence encodes CASSTRDNLDYEQYF.

V usage is TRBV7-2 and J usage is TRBJ2-7; D perhaps matches TRBD2 (7 bases). V lost 5 bases, J lost 0 bases, and 26 bases lay in between. The germline V gene encodes CDR1 SGHTA and CDR2 FQGNSA. The CDR3 extends over 19 amino acids. Here the CDR3 reads CASSGRNQGGGTSSYEQYF. In nucleotides, the CDR3 is TGTGCCAGCAGCGGTCGCAATCAGGGAGGGGGGACCAGCTCCTACGAGCAGTACTTC.

This clonotype was found a few times. V and J are TRBV15 and TRBJ2-7; TRBD1 agrees at 7 bases. Germline V gene lookup returns CDR1 LNHNV and CDR2 YYDKDF (reference sequence). CDR3 length equals 13 residues. V gave up 8 bases and J gave up 4 bases; unmatched junction bases: 8. The CDR3 DNA is TGTGCCACCGGGACAGCGGACCTTTACGAGCAGTACTTC. Encoded protein: CATGTADLYEQYF.

This chain uses TRBV12-3 or TRBV12-4 with TRBJ2-7; D uncertain. The V end was cut by 1 base, the J end by 6 bases, with 13 bases between. CDR3 length equals 14 residues. CDR3 sequence reads: CASSLGVAPREQYF. The CDR3 DNA is TGTGCCAGCAGTTTAGGAGTGGCCCCGCGCGAGCAGTACTTC.

The chain joins TRBV9 to TRBJ2-7; D unresolved. V was trimmed by 3 bases and J by 2 bases, leaving 12 bases between them. The germline gives CDR1 SGDLS, CDR2 YYNGEE. The CDR3 spans 14 residues. The CDR3 here is CASSAFTGTYEQYF. The CDR3 region has the DNA TGTGCCAGCAGCGCCTTCACGGGTACCTACGAGCAGTACTTC.

The chain joins TRBV12-3 or TRBV12-4 to TRBJ1-3; D is ambiguous. CDR3 length: 14 amino acids. V was clipped by 7 bases and J by 0 bases, with 10 bases between them. CDR3 residues: CASITTLSGNTIYF. The DNA for the CDR3 is TGTGCCAGCATCACCACCCTCTCTGGAAACACCATATATTTT.